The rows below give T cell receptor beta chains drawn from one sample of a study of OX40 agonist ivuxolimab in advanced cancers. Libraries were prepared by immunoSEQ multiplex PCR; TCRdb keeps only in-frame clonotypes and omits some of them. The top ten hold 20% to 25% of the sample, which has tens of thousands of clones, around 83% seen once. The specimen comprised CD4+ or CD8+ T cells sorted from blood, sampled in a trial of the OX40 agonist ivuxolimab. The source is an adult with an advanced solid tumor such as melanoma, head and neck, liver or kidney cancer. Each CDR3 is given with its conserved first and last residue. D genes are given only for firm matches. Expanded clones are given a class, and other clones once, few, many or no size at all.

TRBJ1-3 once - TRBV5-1 CASTPSKRSGNTIYF TGCGCCAGCACCCCGTCAAAGAGGTCTGGAAACACCATATATTTT
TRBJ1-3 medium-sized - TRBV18 CASSPPSRGNTIYF TGTGCCAGCTCACCACCCAGTCGAGGAAACACCATATATTTT
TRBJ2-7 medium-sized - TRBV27 CASSLSMAYEQYF TGTGCCAGCAGTTTATCGATGGCCTACGAGCAGTACTTC
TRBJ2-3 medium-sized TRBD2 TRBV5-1 CASSSGTSRTDTQYF TGCGCCAGCAGCTCGGGGACTAGCAGGACAGATACGCAGTATTTT
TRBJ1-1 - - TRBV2 CASSERSNTEAFF TGTGCCAGCAGTGAAAGGTCGAACACTGAAGCTTTCTTT
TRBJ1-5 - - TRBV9 CASARGVSNQPQHF TGTGCCAGCGCCCGAGGGGTGAGCAATCAGCCCCAGCATTTT
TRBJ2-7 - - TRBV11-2 CASSLGGTYEQYF TGTGCCAGCAGCTTAGGGGGGACCTACGAGCAGTACTTC
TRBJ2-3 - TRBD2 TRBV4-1 CASSQHATSGYTDTQYF TGCGCCAGCAGCCAACATGCCACTAGCGGCTACACAGATACGCAGTATTTT
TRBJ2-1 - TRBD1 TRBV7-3 CASSLQQGAYNEQFF TGTGCCAGCAGCTTACAACAGGGGGCCTACAATGAGCAGTTCTTC
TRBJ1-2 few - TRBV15 CATSRDMGNRAYGYTF TGTGCCACCAGCAGAGATATGGGGAACAGGGCGTATGGCTACACCTTC
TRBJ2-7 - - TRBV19 CASSPTGSYEQYF TGTGCCAGTAGCCCCACAGGGTCCTACGAGCAGTACTTC
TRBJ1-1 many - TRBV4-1 CASSQEAQMNTEAFF TGCGCCAGCAGCCAAGAGGCACAGATGAACACTGAAGCTTTCTTT
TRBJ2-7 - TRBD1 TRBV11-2 CASSLAGGILYEQYF TGTGCCAGCAGCTTAGCAGGGGGCATTTTGTACGAGCAGTACTTC
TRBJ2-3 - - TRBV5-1 CASSLTGPGTDTQYF TGCGCCAGCAGCTTGACGGGCCCCGGCACAGATACGCAGTATTTT
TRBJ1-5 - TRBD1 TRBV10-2 CASGQGGYQPQHF TGCGCCAGCGGACAGGGAGGTTACCAGCCCCAGCATTTT
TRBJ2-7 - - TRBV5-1 CASSLGAGSSYEQYF TGCGCCAGCAGCTTGGGCGCAGGGAGCTCCTACGAGCAGTACTTC
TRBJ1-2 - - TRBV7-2 CASSSSGAAYGYTF TGTGCCAGCAGCTCGAGTGGGGCAGCCTATGGCTACACCTTC
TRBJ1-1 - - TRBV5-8 CASSSIREDGTEAFF TGTGCCAGCAGCTCAATCAGGGAGGATGGCACTGAAGCTTTCTTT
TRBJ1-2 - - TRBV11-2 CASSMTGTARYGYTF TGTGCCAGCAGCATGACAGGTACCGCACGCTATGGCTACACCTTC
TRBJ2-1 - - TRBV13 CASSRSGDEQFF TGTGCCAGCAGCCGATCCGGAGACGAGCAGTTCTTC
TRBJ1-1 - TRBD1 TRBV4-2 CASRGGTGERAFF TGTGCCAGCAGGGGTGGGACAGGGGAAAGAGCTTTCTTT
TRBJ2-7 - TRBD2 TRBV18 CASSVAGVFYEQYF TGTGCCAGCTCGGTAGCGGGCGTTTTCTACGAGCAGTACTTC
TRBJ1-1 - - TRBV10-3 CAINGESSEAFF TGTGCCATCAATGGGGAAAGCTCTGAAGCTTTCTTT
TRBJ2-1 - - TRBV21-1 CASSLTSGSNEQFF TGTGCCAGCAGTTTGACTAGCGGGAGTAATGAGCAGTTCTTC
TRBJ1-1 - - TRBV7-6 CASSLAEGVLGNTEAFF TGTGCCAGCAGCTTAGCGGAAGGGGTTTTGGGGAACACTGAAGCTTTCTTT
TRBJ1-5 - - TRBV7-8 CASSPTAFFDQPQHF TGTGCCAGCAGCCCAACAGCGTTCTTTGATCAGCCCCAGCATTTT
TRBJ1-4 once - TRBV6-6 CASRGQLYEKLFF TGTGCCAGCAGAGGACAGCTGTATGAAAAACTGTTTTTT
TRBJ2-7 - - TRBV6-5 CASRYGPGEQYF TGTGCCAGCAGATACGGTCCGGGAGAGCAGTACTTC